This TCR beta chain stems from a study of response to subunit inactivated influenza vaccine. This clonotype was counted many times. The CDR3 contains 15 residues. Germline CDR1 and CDR2: SQVTM and ANQGSEA. V gave up 2 bases and J gave up 1 base, with 12 bases separating them. TCRdb re-derived calls from the RT-PCR reads in MiXCR, one entry per CDR3 protein. The table shows 590,000 or so distinct CDR3 sequences, with 12% to 15% occurring only once. This sequence joins TRBV29-1 and TRBJ2-1; a possible D gene is TRBD1 (6 bases). The sample consisted of PBMCs from blood, taken 14 to 15 days before vaccination. The TCR was taken from a man aged 50 to 60 who received an inactivated influenza vaccine. The CDR3, as DNA: TGCAGCGTTGAAACCGGGACATTTTCCTACAATGAGCAGTTCTTC. Its protein is CSVETGTFSYNEQFF.